This T cell receptor beta chain was recovered during a study of blood T cell repertoires in COVID-19. Study information: Sites across the United States, Italy and Spain contributed samples from acute and convalescent COVID-19. Nucleic acid was either cDNA or gDNA, and it came from T cells, B-cell-depleted T cells, or PBMCs.

Deletions cut 2 bases from V and 7 bases from J, with 12 bases between. Germline lookup yields CDR1 SGHTA and CDR2 FQGNSA. CDR3 size: 15 residues. This clone has a handful of counts. Authors' processing steps: Reference gene primer amplification in the assay estimated nucleated cell counts. Assay: immunoSEQ multiplex PCR; the TCRdb copy retains only in-frame clones and omits some. The DNA was the basis for D and trimming; V, J and clone size are from that table. This repertoire shows over 50,000 clones, around four fifths found once; its top ten account for 5% to 6.5%. Sample: peripheral blood. This receptor was obtained from a man in his 70s with acute or convalescent COVID-19. The rearrangement links TRBV7-2 to TRBJ1-6; D is uncertain. The CDR3 DNA follows: TGTGCCAGCAGCTTAAACGCAGGCCAAAATTCACCCCTCCACTTT. This sequence encodes CASSLNAGQNSPLHF.